The rows below give T cell receptor beta chains drawn from one sample of a study of cytomegalovirus exposure and HLA in healthy donors. Here immunoSEQ multiplex PCR was the method, and the copy in TCRdb shows in-frame clones only, minus some. Of 150,000 to 200,000 clones listed, 12% are singletons. The sequenced material came from PBMCs. These receptors were collected from a man aged 50 or older in good health and CMV-seropositive. CDR3s include the opening cysteine and the closing phenylalanine or tryptophan. The D gene is left open where the match is weak. Rows may omit the clone size; those that give it use once, few, many or a size class.

abundance: NA
len: 13
j_gene: TRBJ1-1
v_gene: TRBV27
d_gene: TRBD1
CDR3nt: TGTGCCAGCAGTTTGCGGACAGGGTTTCTTGGTTTCTTT
CDR3aa: CASSLRTGFLGFF

abundance: few
len: 11
j_gene: TRBJ2-5
v_gene: TRBV20-1
d_gene: NA
CDR3nt: TGCAGTGCTAGAGTCGGAGAGACCCAGTACTTC
CDR3aa: CSARVGETQYF

abundance: few
len: 19
j_gene: TRBJ2-6
v_gene: TRBV27
d_gene: TRBD1
CDR3nt: TGTGCCAGCAGTTTACTCTCGGGACAGGGGGCATCTGGGGCCAACGTCCTGACTTTC
CDR3aa: CASSLLSGQGASGANVLTF

abundance: NA
len: 13
j_gene: TRBJ1-1
v_gene: TRBV7-3
d_gene: NA
CDR3nt: TGTGCCAGCAGCAAAGCAGGGTCCCCGGAAGCTTTCTTT
CDR3aa: CASSKAGSPEAFF

abundance: NA
len: 11
j_gene: TRBJ2-1
v_gene: TRBV19
d_gene: TRBD1
CDR3nt: TGTGCCAGTCGGGACAGGGGAGAGCAGTTCTTC
CDR3aa: CASRDRGEQFF

abundance: few
len: 15
j_gene: TRBJ1-2
v_gene: TRBV19
d_gene: TRBD1
CDR3nt: TGTGCCAGTAGCTGGACAGGCTCCGGAAACTATGGCTACACCTTC
CDR3aa: CASSWTGSGNYGYTF

abundance: few
len: 14
j_gene: TRBJ1-2
v_gene: TRBV7-2
d_gene: NA
CDR3nt: TGTGCCAGCAGTCCTGGACAGCGAAACGATGGCTACACCTTC
CDR3aa: CASSPGQRNDGYTF

abundance: NA
len: 12
j_gene: TRBJ1-5
v_gene: TRBV4-3
d_gene: NA
CDR3nt: TGCGCCAGCAGCCAATGGGGGGGGCCCCAGCATTTT
CDR3aa: CASSQWGGPQHF

abundance: NA
len: 15
j_gene: TRBJ1-1
v_gene: TRBV5-4
d_gene: TRBD1
CDR3nt: TGTGCCAGCAGTGGTCAGGGGGGATATGGCACTGAAGCTTTCTTT
CDR3aa: CASSGQGGYGTEAFF

abundance: NA
len: 15
j_gene: TRBJ1-1
v_gene: TRBV7-2
d_gene: TRBD1
CDR3nt: TGTGCCAGCAGCTCACACGGACAGGGGGTCACTGAAGCTTTCTTT
CDR3aa: CASSSHGQGVTEAFF

abundance: few
len: 15
j_gene: TRBJ2-5
v_gene: TRBV5-1
d_gene: TRBD2
CDR3nt: TGCGCCAGCAGCTTACTAGCGGGGCTGCAAGAGACCCAGTACTTC
CDR3aa: CASSLLAGLQETQYF

abundance: few
len: 19
j_gene: TRBJ2-7
v_gene: TRBV11-3
d_gene: TRBD2
CDR3nt: TGTGCCAGCAGCTTAGGAAGGACTAGCGGGGGAAAGTATTCCTACGAGCAGTACTTC
CDR3aa: CASSLGRTSGGKYSYEQYF

abundance: NA
len: 14
j_gene: TRBJ1-1
v_gene: TRBV5-1
d_gene: NA
CDR3nt: TGCGCCAGCAGCTTCACAGGGAGCAACACTGAAGCTTTCTTT
CDR3aa: CASSFTGSNTEAFF

abundance: few
len: 17
j_gene: TRBJ2-6
v_gene: TRBV2
d_gene: NA
CDR3nt: TGTGCCAGCAAATCGAGCAGGACAATCTCTGGGGCCAACGTCCTGACTTTC
CDR3aa: CASKSSRTISGANVLTF

abundance: NA
len: 12
j_gene: TRBJ2-1
v_gene: TRBV30
d_gene: TRBD1
CDR3nt: TGTGCCTGGGGACAGGGTGGGGTTGAGCAGTTCTTC
CDR3aa: CAWGQGGVEQFF

abundance: NA
len: 13
j_gene: TRBJ2-5
v_gene: TRBV7-9
d_gene: TRBD2
CDR3nt: TGTGCCAGCAGCGCCGGGACTAGCGGGACCCAGTACTTC
CDR3aa: CASSAGTSGTQYF

abundance: NA
len: 14
j_gene: TRBJ1-1
v_gene: TRBV7-9
d_gene: NA
CDR3nt: TGTGCCAGCAGCTTTGGCGATTCCCGGGAGGAAGCTTTCTTT
CDR3aa: CASSFGDSREEAFF

abundance: NA
len: 11
j_gene: TRBJ2-3
v_gene: TRBV6-1
d_gene: NA
CDR3nt: TGTGCCAGCAGTACTAGAGATACGCAGTATTTT
CDR3aa: CASSTRDTQYF

abundance: NA
len: 15
j_gene: TRBJ1-5
v_gene: TRBV4-3
d_gene: NA
CDR3nt: TGCGCCAGCAGCCAAGATGGGGCCGTTGGTCAGCCCCAGCATTTT
CDR3aa: CASSQDGAVGQPQHF

abundance: few
len: 13
j_gene: TRBJ1-1
v_gene: TRBV10-3
d_gene: NA
CDR3nt: TGTGCCATCAGTGAGGACGGACAGCTCCAAGCTTTCTTT
CDR3aa: CAISEDGQLQAFF

abundance: few
len: 13
j_gene: TRBJ2-7
v_gene: TRBV30
d_gene: NA
CDR3nt: TGTGCCTGGAGTGAGGGACACTCCTACGAGCAGTACTTC
CDR3aa: CAWSEGHSYEQYF

abundance: NA
len: 15
j_gene: TRBJ1-6
v_gene: TRBV6-6
d_gene: NA
CDR3nt: TGTGCCAGCAGTTTAATTGGAGGCGGGGATTCACCCCTCCACTTT
CDR3aa: CASSLIGGGDSPLHF

abundance: few
len: 15
j_gene: TRBJ1-2
v_gene: TRBV6-5
d_gene: NA
CDR3nt: TGTGCCACCACCACAGGAGGCGGGGTCCTATATGGCTACACCTTC
CDR3aa: CATTTGGGVLYGYTF

abundance: NA
len: 16
j_gene: TRBJ1-2
v_gene: TRBV25-1
d_gene: TRBD1
CDR3nt: TGTGCCAGCAGTGATGTTTGGACAGGGGGGAACTATGGCTACACCTTC
CDR3aa: CASSDVWTGGNYGYTF

abundance: few
len: 15
j_gene: TRBJ2-2
v_gene: TRBV27
d_gene: TRBD1
CDR3nt: TGTGCCAGCAGTTTCGCGGACAGGGTCACCGGGGAGCTGTTTTTT
CDR3aa: CASSFADRVTGELFF

abundance: NA
len: 17
j_gene: TRBJ1-2
v_gene: TRBV12-5
d_gene: TRBD1
CDR3nt: TGTGCTAGTGCCTGGAAGGGACAGGGGCGAACTAACTATGGCTACACCTTC
CDR3aa: CASAWKGQGRTNYGYTF

abundance: NA
len: 16
j_gene: TRBJ1-1
v_gene: TRBV7-8
d_gene: TRBD1
CDR3nt: TGTGCCAGCAGCGACCAGGGGGCACGGTGGGGCACTGAAGCTTTCTTT
CDR3aa: CASSDQGARWGTEAFF

abundance: few
len: 15
j_gene: TRBJ2-5
v_gene: TRBV19
d_gene: TRBD1
CDR3nt: TGTGCCAGTAGTTCGGGACAGGGGGTAGGTGAGACCCAGTACTTC
CDR3aa: CASSSGQGVGETQYF

abundance: NA
len: 18
j_gene: TRBJ1-1
v_gene: TRBV5-1
d_gene: TRBD1
CDR3nt: TGCGCCAGCAGCTTCCTGGGACAGGCGTCCCAATTGAACACTGAAGCTTTCTTT
CDR3aa: CASSFLGQASQLNTEAFF

abundance: few
len: 14
j_gene: TRBJ1-1
v_gene: TRBV6-6
d_gene: NA
CDR3nt: TGTGCCAGCAGTTATGAGGGGGGGGTCACTGAAGCTTTCTTT
CDR3aa: CASSYEGGVTEAFF

abundance: few
len: 16
j_gene: TRBJ1-2
v_gene: TRBV18
d_gene: NA
CDR3nt: TGTGCCAGCTCACCAGTACCTGCCTCACAGGACTATGGCTACACCTTC
CDR3aa: CASSPVPASQDYGYTF

abundance: NA
len: 15
j_gene: TRBJ2-5
v_gene: TRBV5-4
d_gene: TRBD2
CDR3nt: TGTGCCAGCAGCTTAAGCGGGGGGGAGGGTGAGACCCAGTACTTC
CDR3aa: CASSLSGGEGETQYF

abundance: few
len: 14
j_gene: TRBJ2-7
v_gene: TRBV4-3
d_gene: NA
CDR3nt: TGCGCCAGCAGCCAAGACTATACCTCCTACGAGCAGTACTTC
CDR3aa: CASSQDYTSYEQYF

abundance: few
len: 13
j_gene: TRBJ1-5
v_gene: TRBV2
d_gene: NA
CDR3nt: TGTGCCAGCAGCGGCCAACAGGATCAGCCCCAGCATTTT
CDR3aa: CASSGQQDQPQHF

abundance: NA
len: 15
j_gene: TRBJ1-2
v_gene: TRBV11-2
d_gene: TRBD1
CDR3nt: TGTGCCAGCAGCTCTAGGACAGGGACGGTCTATGGCTACACCTTC
CDR3aa: CASSSRTGTVYGYTF

abundance: NA
len: 16
j_gene: TRBJ2-3
v_gene: TRBV5-1
d_gene: TRBD2
CDR3nt: TGCGCCAGCAGCCTATCTAGCGGGGGGGGTTCAGATACGCAGTATTTT
CDR3aa: CASSLSSGGGSDTQYF

abundance: NA
len: 11
j_gene: TRBJ1-2
v_gene: TRBV5-8
d_gene: TRBD1
CDR3nt: TGTGCCAGCCGCTTAGGGGGCGGCTACACCTTC
CDR3aa: CASRLGGGYTF

abundance: few
len: 15
j_gene: TRBJ1-5
v_gene: TRBV27
d_gene: NA
CDR3nt: TGTGCCAGCAGTTTATTTGAGGGGACTAATCAGCCCCAGCATTTT
CDR3aa: CASSLFEGTNQPQHF

abundance: NA
len: 13
j_gene: TRBJ1-2
v_gene: TRBV19
d_gene: NA
CDR3nt: TGTGCCAGTAGTATTTCGGGGGGCTATGGCTACACCTTC
CDR3aa: CASSISGGYGYTF

abundance: NA
len: 13
j_gene: TRBJ1-1
v_gene: TRBV30
d_gene: NA
CDR3nt: TGTGCCTGGAGTGTGGGCAGGAACACTGAAGCTTTCTTT
CDR3aa: CAWSVGRNTEAFF

abundance: few
len: 14
j_gene: TRBJ1-2
v_gene: TRBV6-5
d_gene: NA
CDR3nt: TGTGCCAGCGCACAAGCCGAGGGTAGCTATGGCTACACCTTC
CDR3aa: CASAQAEGSYGYTF

abundance: few
len: 15
j_gene: TRBJ1-2
v_gene: TRBV19
d_gene: NA
CDR3nt: TGTGCCAGTAGACGACTATCGGTTAACTACTATGGCTACACCTTC
CDR3aa: CASRRLSVNYYGYTF

abundance: few
len: 14
j_gene: TRBJ1-2
v_gene: TRBV30
d_gene: NA
CDR3nt: TGTGCCTGGAGGAACAGCGGAGTAGACTATGGCTACACCTTC
CDR3aa: CAWRNSGVDYGYTF

abundance: NA
len: 17
j_gene: TRBJ1-3
v_gene: TRBV11-2
d_gene: TRBD1
CDR3nt: TGTGCCAGCAGCCCGAACAGGGGAGCTGGGTCTGGAAACACCATATATTTT
CDR3aa: CASSPNRGAGSGNTIYF

abundance: NA
len: 15
j_gene: TRBJ2-7
v_gene: TRBV27
d_gene: TRBD2
CDR3nt: TGTGCCAGCAGTACTAGCGGGGGAAGCTCCTACGAGCAGTACTTC
CDR3aa: CASSTSGGSSYEQYF